Listed here is a single TCR beta chain. Its target is not known. The V gene's germline CDR1 is DFQATT and CDR2 SNEGSKA (reference sequence). This CDR3 contains 12 residues. The record originates from a study of monozygotic twins with inflammatory bowel disease. Study observations and caveats: On the inverse Simpson index, IBD patients scored lower for TCRbeta diversity than healthy co-twins. Among IBD patients, fewer clonotypes were shared with others than among healthy twins, especially with disease activity.

During cDNA synthesis, UMIs that each contained a 6-nucleotide sample barcode were added by means of template switching. TCRalpha and TCRbeta cDNA was put through two nested PCRs of around 15 and 9 cycles. TCRdb re-analyzed the 5' RACE reads; it lists each CDR3 protein once, without DNA. The clone table shows about 210,000 distinct CDR3 sequences, with the ten largest holding under 8.5%. The clonotype comes from a human donor with ulcerative colitis or Crohn's disease, or a healthy co-twin of an affected twin (not recorded which). The sample consisted of blood. The chain recombines TRBV20-1 with TRBJ1-3. CDR3 sequence reads: CSAPGSGNTIYF.